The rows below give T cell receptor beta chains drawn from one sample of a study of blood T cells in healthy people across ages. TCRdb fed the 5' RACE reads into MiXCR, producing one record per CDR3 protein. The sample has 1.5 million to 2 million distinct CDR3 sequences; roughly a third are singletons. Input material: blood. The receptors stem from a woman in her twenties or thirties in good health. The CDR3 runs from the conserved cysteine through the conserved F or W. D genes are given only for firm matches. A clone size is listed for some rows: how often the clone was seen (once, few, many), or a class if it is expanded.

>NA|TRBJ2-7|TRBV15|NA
TGTGCCACCAGCAACCAGACCACATCCGAGCAGTACTTC
CATSNQTTSEQYF
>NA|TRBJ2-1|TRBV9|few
TGTGCCTGCAGCACCCCAGGAACAAGGAATGAGCAGTTCTTC
CACSTPGTRNEQFF
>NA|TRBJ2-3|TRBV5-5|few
TGTGCCAGCAGCTTTGAGGTCGTAACCACAGATACGCAGTATTTT
CASSFEVVTTDTQYF
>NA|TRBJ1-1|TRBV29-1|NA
TGCAGCGTTCTTGTGGACACTGAAGCTTTCTTT
CSVLVDTEAFF
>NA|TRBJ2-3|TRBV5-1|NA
TGCGCCAGCAGCCCGGGAGAGGACACTCTACCGACGGGAACGCAGTATTTT
CASSPGEDTLPTGTQYF
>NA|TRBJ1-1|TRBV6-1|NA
TGTGCCGGCAGTACGGGGATAGTGACTGAAGCTTTCTTT
CAGSTGIVTEAFF
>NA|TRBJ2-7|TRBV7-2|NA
TGTGCCAGCAGCTTAGTCGGGACGGAAAACTACGAGCAGTACTTC
CASSLVGTENYEQYF
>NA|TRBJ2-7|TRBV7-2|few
TGTGCCAGCAGCTTACGTCAGGGCCCCACCTACGAGCAGTACTTC
CASSLRQGPTYEQYF
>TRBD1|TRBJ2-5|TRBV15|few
TGTGCCACCAGCAAGGACAGGGTAGGGGAGACCCAGTACTTC
CATSKDRVGETQYF
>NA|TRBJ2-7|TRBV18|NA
TGTGCCAGCTCACCCCCGGGACTCCCTTTGGAGCAGTACTTC
CASSPPGLPLEQYF
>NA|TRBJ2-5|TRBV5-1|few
TGCGCCAGCAGCTTCCCGGCCTTCCGCTACCAAGAGACCCAGTACTTC
CASSFPAFRYQETQYF
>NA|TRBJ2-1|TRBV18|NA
TGTGCCAGCTCACCACTGCAGGAGTACAATGAGCAGTTCTTC
CASSPLQEYNEQFF
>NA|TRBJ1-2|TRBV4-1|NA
TGCGCCAGCAGCCAACATAACAGTAACTATGGCTACACCTTC
CASSQHNSNYGYTF
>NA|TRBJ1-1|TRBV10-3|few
TGTGCCATCAGTGTAGGAGAGAGGACTGAAGCTTTCTTT
CAISVGERTEAFF
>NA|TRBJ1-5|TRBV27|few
TGTGCCAGCAGTCCCGACCCCCCCGGGACCTTCGGTAGCTACAATCAGCCCCAGCATTTT
CASSPDPPGTFGSYNQPQHF
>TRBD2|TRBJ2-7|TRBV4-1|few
TGCGCCAGCAGCCAAGTCGGGACTAGCGGTTACGAGCAGTACTTC
CASSQVGTSGYEQYF
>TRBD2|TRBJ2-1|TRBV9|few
TGTGCCAGCAGTCCCGGACTAGACTACAATGAGCAGTTCTTC
CASSPGLDYNEQFF
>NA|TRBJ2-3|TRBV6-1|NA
TGTGCCAGCAGTCTACATGCGGGGTCCACAGATACGCAGTATTTT
CASSLHAGSTDTQYF
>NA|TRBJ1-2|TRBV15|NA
TGTGCCACCGGGGGGCGAAAAGGGAAAGATGGCTACACCTTC
CATGGRKGKDGYTF
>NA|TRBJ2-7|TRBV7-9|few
TGTGCCAGCAGCTCGTGGGGTTCCTACGGGCAGTACTTC
CASSSWGSYGQYF
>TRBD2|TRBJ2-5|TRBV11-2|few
TGTGCCAGCAGCCCTTCTAGCGGGGGGACCCAAGAGACCCAGTACTTC
CASSPSSGGTQETQYF
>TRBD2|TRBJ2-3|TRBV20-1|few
TGCAGTGCTATAGCGGGAGAAAGGGGAGATACGCAGTATTTT
CSAIAGERGDTQYF
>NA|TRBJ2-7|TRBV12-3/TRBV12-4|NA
TGTGCCAGCAGTCGGAACAGCTTCAGCTCCTACGAGCAGTACTTC
CASSRNSFSSYEQYF
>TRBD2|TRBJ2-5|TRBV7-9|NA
TGTGCCAGCAGCTCCGGGACTAGCGGGGGGGCAGAGGAGACCCAGTACTTC
CASSSGTSGGAEETQYF
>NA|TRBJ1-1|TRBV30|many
TGTGCCTGGATGGAAAGACAGGAAGCTTTCTTT
CAWMERQEAFF
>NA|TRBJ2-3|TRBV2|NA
TGTGCCAGCGGGGCGGGGGCGACCCCCACAGATACGCAGTATTTT
CASGAGATPTDTQYF
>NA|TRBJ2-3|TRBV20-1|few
TGCAGTGCTAGACCCCCGCTGAGACCTCGAAGGAGCACAGATACGCAGTATTTT
CSARPPLRPRRSTDTQYF
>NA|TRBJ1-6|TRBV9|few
TGTGCCAGCAGCGGAACAGTGTCGGGTTCACCCCTCCACTTT
CASSGTVSGSPLHF
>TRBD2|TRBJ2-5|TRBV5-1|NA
TGCGCCAGCAGCCTCGGGACTAGCGGGCTTAGGGGGGAGACCCAGTACTTC
CASSLGTSGLRGETQYF